This T cell receptor beta chain was captured by sequencing in a study of CXCR3-negative and CXCR3-positive naive CD8 T cells. Libraries were UMI-labeled 5' RACE TRB cDNA. TCRdb processed the 5' RACE reads again and assigns one entry to each CDR3 protein, with no DNA. In all, the sample yields 90,000 to 95,000 distinct CDR3 sequences. The CDR3 consists of 15 residues. Germline CDR1 reads LGHDT; CDR2 reads YNNKEL (reference sequence). Sequenced input: naive CXCR3- CD8+ T cells from blood. Subset noted: CD45RO-CCR7+CD27+CD95- naive CD8+ T cells lacking CXCR3 (TNR3-). The clonotype was recovered from a human donor in good health. Some clones in this sample may be carry-over from other donors' samples. The gene calls are TRBV3-1 and TRBJ2-1. CDR3 protein: CASSLDISSYNEQFF.